A single sample gave rise to the 17 T cell receptor beta chains below, sequenced in a study of shared clonotypes between healthy human individuals. Clones were read by immunoSEQ multiplex PCR, and TCRdb kept only the in-frame ones, dropping some. The data hold roughly 2 million clones, with 95% observed a single time. The specimen sequenced was naive CD4+ T cells sorted from blood. As for subset: CD45RA+ positively selected. These receptors came from a man aged 18 to 35 in good health.

The chain carries TRBV5-5 and TRBJ2-7; D gene unclear. The length of the CDR3 is 14 residues. CDR1 is SGHKS and CDR2 is YYEKEE in the germline V gene (reference sequence). Trimming stripped 1 base from V and 3 bases from J, with 11 bases between. The chain's CDR3 is CASSLQTGYYEQYF. Written as DNA, the CDR3 is TGTGCCAGCAGCTTGCAAACGGGCTACTACGAGCAGTACTTC.

Of note for this clone: Other nucleotide sequences from this sample produce the same CDR3. This chain connects TRBV7-3 to TRBJ2-2; the D is unclear. This CDR3 is 12 amino acids long. Germline V CDR1 and CDR2: SGHTA, FQGTGA. Trimming left V 1 base short and J 5 bases short, with 2 bases between. The CDR3 DNA follows: TGTGCCAGCAGCTTAAGAACCGGGGAGCTGTTTTTT. Translating gives CASSLRTGELFF.

The genes are TRBV6-6 and TRBJ2-7; D gene unclear. CDR3 length equals 15 residues. Trimming pared 2 bases from V and 3 bases from J, leaving 14 bases between. Germline V CDR1 and CDR2: MNHNY, SVGAGI (reference sequence). CDR3 sequence reads: CASSYDKPNIYEQYF. For the CDR3, the DNA is TGTGCCAGCAGTTACGATAAGCCGAACATCTACGAGCAGTACTTC.

As to this clone: The sample has other DNA sequences that encode this CDR3 too. The chain joins TRBV6-1 to TRBJ1-3; no definite D call. V shed 3 bases and J shed 2 bases, with 8 bases lying between them. Looked up from germline, CDR1 is MNHNS and CDR2 is SASEGT. The CDR3 has 14 amino acids. The CDR3 loop reads CASSDGRTGNTIYF. The DNA of the CDR3 is TGTGCCAGCAGTGATGGGAGGACTGGAAACACCATATATTTT.

The chain employs TRBV11-2 and TRBJ1-1; possibly TRBD1 for D (5 bases). The CDR3 runs 15 residues. V lost 2 bases, J lost 4 bases, and 14 bases lay in between. In germline, CDR1 is SGHAT, CDR2 FQNNGV. DNA for the CDR3: TGTGCCAGCAGCTTAAGTGGGACCCTGGGCACTGAAGCTTTCTTT. Translating it yields CASSLSGTLGTEAFF.

This chain connects TRBV10-3 to TRBJ2-7, with D tentatively TRBD1 (5 bases). Per the germline V gene, CDR1 is ENHRY and CDR2 is SYGVKD. The CDR3 loop spans 14 amino acids. The V end lost 6 bases, the J end lost 0 bases, and 12 bases lay between the germline ends. For the CDR3, the DNA is TGTGCCATCAGCGAAGGGGCGTTCTCCTACGAGCAGTACTTC. Translated: CAISEGAFSYEQYF.

This clone showed up just once. This chain's CDR3 is CASSLRLAGGETQYF. CDR3 in DNA: TGTGCCAGCAGCTTAAGGCTAGCGGGTGGGGAGACCCAGTACTTC. The genes are TRBV7-6 and TRBJ2-5; 8 bases align to TRBD2. The CDR3 loop spans 15 amino acids. The junction had 7 bases not matched to a gene; V was cut back by 2 bases and J by 5 bases. Germline CDR1 is SGHVS and CDR2 is FNYEAQ.

The V gene is TRBV5-1, the J gene TRBJ2-4; D is perhaps TRBD2 (6 bases). Trimming cost V 5 bases and J 3 bases, with 9 bases left between them. Germline CDR1 reads SGHRS; CDR2 reads YFSETQ. The CDR3 has 13 residues. CDR3 DNA: TGCGCCAGCAGTAGGGGAGGCAAAAACATTCAGTACTTC. Protein product: CASSRGGKNIQYF.

The gene calls are TRBV28 and TRBJ2-7, with no clear D. The germline gives CDR1 MDHEN, CDR2 SYDVKM. V was trimmed by 6 bases and J by 7 bases, leaving 25 bases between them. This CDR3 contains 16 residues. CDR3 nucleotides: TGTGCCAGCAGAACACGACCGACAACCAGCTACGGAGAGCAGTACTTC. Its translation is CASRTRPTTSYGEQYF.

This chain connects TRBV9 to TRBJ2-1, with TRBD2 as a possible D gene (5 bases). This CDR3 comprises 16 residues. CDR1 is SGDLS and CDR2 is YYNGEE in the germline V gene. V was pared by 0 bases and J by 6 bases, with 16 bases between. In DNA form, the CDR3 reads TGTGCCAGCAGCGTAGATCCGGGAATTCTCTCCAATGAGCAGTTCTTC. Translating it yields CASSVDPGILSNEQFF. Based on the CDR3 plus reference TRBV9 and TRBJ2-1, the full variable domain is DSGVTQTPKHLITATGQRVTLRCSPRSGDLSVYWYQQSLDQGLQFLIQYYNGEERAKGNILERFSAQQFPDLHSELNLSSLELGDSALYFCASSVDPGILSNEQFFGPGTRLTVL.

The rearrangement uses TRBV5-1 and TRBJ1-2; D is unclear. Trimming pared 4 bases from V and 0 bases from J, leaving 7 bases between. This CDR3 has 13 residues. The V gene's germline CDR1 is SGHRS and CDR2 YFSETQ. CDR3 sequence: CASSGTSNYGYTF. CDR3 bases: TGCGCCAGCAGCGGAACTTCTAACTATGGCTACACCTTC.

This chain joins TRBV30 and TRBJ1-3; 7 bases fit TRBD1. V was pared by 4 bases and J by 2 bases, with 8 bases of the junction left unmatched. The CDR3 covers 15 residues. Germline CDR1 reads GTSNPN; CDR2 reads SVGIG (reference sequence). The CDR3 reads CAWNVRGSAGNTIYF. The CDR3 bases are TGTGCCTGGAATGTCAGGGGGTCGGCTGGAAACACCATATATTTT.

The chain has TRBV28 and TRBJ2-7; D might be TRBD1 (6 bases). The germline V and J ends were trimmed by 2 bases and 11 bases, with 19 bases remaining between them. Germline V gene lookup returns CDR1 MDHEN and CDR2 SYDVKM. This CDR3 is 14 amino acids long. CDR3 sequence: CASSLTSTLPGEYF. CDR3 bases: TGTGCCAGCAGTTTAACATCCACACTACCAGGGGAGTACTTC.

V gene TRBV10-3 combines with J gene TRBJ1-1; no firm D call. The CDR3 is 13 residues long. Trimming took off 4 bases at V and 0 bases at J, with 6 bases between the two ends. Germline V gives CDR1 ENHRY, CDR2 SYGVKD. The CDR3 sequence is CAISGALNTEAFF. CDR3 sequence (DNA): TGTGCCATCAGTGGGGCCCTGAACACTGAAGCTTTCTTT.

Here the CDR3 reads CASSPGGLSGANVLTF. As DNA, the CDR3 is TGCGCCAGCAGCCCCGGGGGGCTTTCTGGGGCCAACGTCCTGACTTTC. The chain has TRBV5-1 and TRBJ2-6; tentative D call: TRBD2 (7 bases). Trimming took off 4 bases at V and 1 base at J, with 12 bases between the two ends. Germline V gene lookup returns CDR1 SGHRS and CDR2 YFSETQ. There are 16 residues in the CDR3.

The chain recombines TRBV5-5 with TRBJ2-7; 9 bases align to TRBD1. The V gene end was trimmed by 6 bases and the J gene end by 4 bases; junction bases not matched to a gene: 11. The CDR3 has 15 residues. Germline V gives CDR1 SGHKS, CDR2 YYEKEE (reference sequence). CDR3 coding DNA: TGTGCCAGCACCGAGGGACAGGGCGCCTCGTACGAGCAGTACTTC. It is translated as CASTEGQGASYEQYF.

This chain uses TRBV4-1 with TRBJ2-3; a weak D match, TRBD1 (5 bases). Germline V gene lookup returns CDR1 MGHRA and CDR2 YSYEKL. The V end lost 0 bases, the J end lost 3 bases, and 13 bases lay between the germline ends. The CDR3 runs to 16 residues. The CDR3 DNA sequence: TGCGCCAGCAGCCAAGAAGGGGCAGGGAAGACAGATACGCAGTATTTT. Its protein is CASSQEGAGKTDTQYF.